The clone carrying this T cell receptor beta chain has only a few counts. Its specificity is not known. This record comes from a study of blood T cells in healthy people across ages. Study results and caveats: Changes seen in expanded clonotypes were possibly confounded by donor CMV status left unknown. Diversity was higher, and naive CD4+ cells more numerous, in long-lived donors than in aged donors.

This CDR3 contains 14 residues. Germline V gives CDR1 ENHRY, CDR2 SYGVKD. After removal of 7 bases from V and 4 bases from J, the junction contained 4 bases not matched to a gene. Sample-barcoded 5' priming and a J-beta primer mix drove a second PCR of 7 to 11 cycles. Each cDNA molecule was tagged by a template-switch adaptor with 12 random nucleotides. Each CDR3 protein gets one entry after TCRdb re-called the 5' RACE reads with MiXCR. Here the sample spans about 830,000 distinct CDR3 sequences, roughly 60% being singletons. The sequenced sample was blood. J is TRBJ1-6 and V is TRBV10-3; TRBD1 matches at 7 bases. This TCR derives from a young man in good health. The CDR3 protein is CAIKGTVYNSPLHF. The CDR3 DNA sequence: TGTGCCATCAAGGGGACAGTTTATAATTCACCCCTCCACTTT.